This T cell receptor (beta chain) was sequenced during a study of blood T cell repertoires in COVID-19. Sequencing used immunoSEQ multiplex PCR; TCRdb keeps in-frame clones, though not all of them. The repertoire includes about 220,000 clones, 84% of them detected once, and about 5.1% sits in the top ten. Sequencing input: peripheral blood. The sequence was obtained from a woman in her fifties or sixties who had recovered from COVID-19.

CDR3 nucleotides: TGTGCCAGCAGTGACCTTAGAACAGGTGAACTTTATGGCTACACCTTC. Residues: CASSDLRTGELYGYTF. The rearrangement joins TRBV6-4 to TRBJ1-2; D may be TRBD1 (5 bases). The CDR3 consists of 16 residues. V was trimmed by 2 bases and J by 5 bases, leaving 18 bases between them. The germline V gene encodes CDR1 MRHNA and CDR2 SNTAGT.